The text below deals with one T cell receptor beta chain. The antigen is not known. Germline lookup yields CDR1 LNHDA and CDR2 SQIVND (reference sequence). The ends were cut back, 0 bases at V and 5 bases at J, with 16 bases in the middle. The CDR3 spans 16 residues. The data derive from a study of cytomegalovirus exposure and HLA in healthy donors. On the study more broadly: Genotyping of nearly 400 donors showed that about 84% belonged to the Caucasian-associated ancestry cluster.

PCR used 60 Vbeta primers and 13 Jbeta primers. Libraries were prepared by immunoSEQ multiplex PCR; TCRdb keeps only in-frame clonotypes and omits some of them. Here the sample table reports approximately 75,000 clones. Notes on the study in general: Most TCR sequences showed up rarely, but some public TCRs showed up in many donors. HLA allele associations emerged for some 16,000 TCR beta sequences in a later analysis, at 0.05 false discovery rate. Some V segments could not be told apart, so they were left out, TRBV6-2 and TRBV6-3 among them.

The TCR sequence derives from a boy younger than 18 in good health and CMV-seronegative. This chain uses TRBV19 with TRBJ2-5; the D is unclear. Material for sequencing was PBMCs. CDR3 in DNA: TGTGCCAGTAGTATAGATTTGGCAGGTCCGTGGGAGACCCAGTACTTC. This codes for CASSIDLAGPWETQYF.